These 9 T cell receptor beta chains were sequenced from one sample in a study of monozygotic twins with inflammatory bowel disease. TCRdb reprocessed the 5' RACE reads, keeping one entry per CDR3 protein, no DNA. This sample's table has around 40,000 distinct CDR3 sequences. Specimen: blood. These receptors all come from a human donor with ulcerative colitis or Crohn's disease, or a healthy co-twin of an affected twin (not recorded which).

This chain joins TRBV7-9 and TRBJ2-3; TCRdb designates TRBD2, a call that cannot be tested without DNA. CDR1 and CDR2 from the germline V gene are SEHNR and FQNEAQ (reference sequence). The CDR3 is 15 amino acids. CDR3 amino acids: CASSLTGSGTDTQYF.

The V and J genes are TRBV29-1 and TRBJ1-5. The CDR3 runs 13 residues. CDR1 is SQVTM and CDR2 is ANQGSEA in the germline V gene. The CDR3 loop reads CSVEENSNQPQHF.

The chain combines TRBV5-1 with TRBJ2-3; no DNA is available, so the TRBD1 call from TCRdb remains unchecked. Germline V gene lookup returns CDR1 SGHRS and CDR2 YFSETQ. CDR3 length: 16 residues. The CDR3 loop is CASSPREGARADTQYF.

The chain employs TRBV7-2 and TRBJ1-4. The CDR3 totals 15 residues. Looked up from germline, CDR1 is SGHTA and CDR2 is FQGNSA. CDR3 in amino acids: CASSLAGLPNEKLFF.

This sequence joins TRBV7-2 and TRBJ2-7; TCRdb returns TRBD1, unconfirmable since there is no DNA. The CDR3 is 16 amino acids. In germline, CDR1 is SGHTA, CDR2 FQGNSA. CDR3 loop: CASSLTRQTLTYEQYF.

The CDR3 protein is CASSLARASGTNEQFF. V and J are TRBV11-2 and TRBJ2-1; TCRdb gives TRBD2 as the D gene, but with no DNA this cannot be confirmed. This CDR3 is 16 amino acids long. Germline CDR1 and CDR2: SGHAT and FQNNGV. The full variable domain, its missing parts supplied by reference TRBV11-2 and TRBJ2-1, is EAGVAQSPRYKIIEKRQSVAFWCNPISGHATLYWYQQILGQGPKLLIQFQNNGVVDDSQLPKDRFSAERLKGVDSTLKIQPAKLEDSAVYLCASSLARASGTNEQFFGPGTRLTVL.

In terms of frequency, this clonotype is medium-sized. The chain couples TRBV29-1 to TRBJ2-5. This CDR3 spans 12 amino acids. In germline, CDR1 is SQVTM, CDR2 ANQGSEA. The CDR3 sequence: CSVEASQETQYF.

The rearrangement uses TRBV15 and TRBJ2-3. This CDR3 has 13 residues. Per germline, CDR1 LNHNV and CDR2 YYDKDF (reference sequence). The CDR3 loop reads CATSRGEVDTQYF.

V usage is TRBV5-1 and J usage is TRBJ1-5; TCRdb's assignment of TRBD1 cannot be checked, as there is no DNA. The CDR3 contains 14 residues. CDR1 and CDR2 (germline): SGHRS, YFSETQ. The CDR3 reads CASSLAGVGQPQHF. Based on the CDR3 plus reference TRBV5-1 and TRBJ1-5, the full variable domain is KAGVTQTPRYLIKTRGQQVTLSCSPISGHRSVSWYQQTPGQGLQFLFEYFSETQRNKGNFPGRFSGRQFSNSRSEMNVSTLELGDSALYLCASSLAGVGQPQHFGDGTRLSIL.